These T cell receptor beta chains were read from a single sample in a study of PD-1 blockade in classical Hodgkin lymphoma. Libraries were prepared by immunoSEQ multiplex PCR; TCRdb keeps only in-frame clonotypes and omits some of them. The table shows 20,000 to 25,000 clones, with roughly two thirds occurring only once. The sequencing here drew on peripheral blood mononuclear cells (PBMCs), taken at baseline. Receptors originate from a human donor with classical Hodgkin lymphoma. Both conserved end residues are part of each CDR3. D genes are given only for firm matches. Some rows have no size entry. The others give once, few or many, or a class for an expanded clone.

D gene,J gene,clone size,V gene,CDR3 protein,CDR3 DNA
-,TRBJ1-2,-,TRBV18,CASSTRDGNYGYTF,TGTGCCAGCTCAACGCGGGACGGTAACTATGGCTACACCTTC
TRBD1,TRBJ2-7,medium-sized,TRBV6-5,CASRVGTGTSYEQYF,TGTGCCAGCAGGGTGGGGACAGGAACCTCCTACGAGCAGTACTTC
-,TRBJ1-2,medium-sized,TRBV6-1,CASSDYPAGSYGYTF,TGTGCCAGCAGTGACTACCCGGCAGGGTCCTATGGCTACACCTTC
-,TRBJ2-2,once,TRBV7-2,CASSLSALFPGELFF,TGTGCCAGCAGCCTATCCGCCCTCTTTCCCGGGGAGCTGTTTTTT
TRBD1,TRBJ1-5,-,TRBV6-1,CASSVDRASNQPQHF,TGTGCCAGCAGTGTCGACAGGGCCTCAAATCAGCCCCAGCATTTT
TRBD1,TRBJ2-1,-,TRBV29-1,CSVVRGSSYNEQFF,TGCAGCGTTGTCAGGGGGAGCTCCTACAATGAGCAGTTCTTC
-,TRBJ1-4,-,TRBV10-3,CAIAEVGLNEKLFF,TGTGCCATCGCCGAGGTGGGGCTTAATGAAAAACTGTTTTTT
TRBD2,TRBJ2-5,-,TRBV6-6,CASSSVDLAGSETQYF,TGTGCCAGCAGTTCCGTCGACTTAGCGGGGTCGGAGACCCAGTACTTC
-,TRBJ1-2,-,TRBV9,CASSVDQGYGYTF,TGTGCCAGCAGCGTAGACCAGGGTTATGGCTACACCTTC
-,TRBJ2-3,-,TRBV10-3,CAISETSPGARHTQYF,TGTGCCATCAGTGAGACTAGCCCAGGAGCCCGTCATACGCAGTATTTT
-,TRBJ1-2,-,TRBV7-8,CASSLATLLNNYGYTF,TGTGCCAGCAGCTTAGCCACCCTTCTAAATAACTATGGCTACACCTTC
-,TRBJ1-2,-,TRBV4-3,CASSQDRAEGSGYTF,TGCGCCAGCAGCCAAGATCGTGCGGAGGGGAGTGGCTACACCTTC
-,TRBJ2-2,few,TRBV5-6,CASSLTDSGELFF,TGTGCCAGCAGCTTGACGGACAGCGGGGAGCTGTTTTTT
TRBD1,TRBJ1-1,-,TRBV7-9,CASSVRTGGFTEAFF,TGTGCCAGCAGCGTGCGGACAGGGGGGTTCACTGAAGCTTTCTTT
TRBD1,TRBJ2-1,-,TRBV7-6,CASSYGQGYNEQFF,TGTGCCAGCAGCTACGGACAGGGGTACAATGAGCAGTTCTTC
-,TRBJ2-1,-,TRBV5-6,CASSWDPTGTEQFF,TGTGCCAGCAGCTGGGACCCGACCGGGACAGAGCAGTTCTTC
-,TRBJ1-1,few,TRBV27,CASSLSVSQGQNTEAFF,TGTGCCAGCAGTTTATCCGTCTCACAGGGCCAGAACACTGAAGCTTTCTTT
-,TRBJ2-7,once,TRBV11-2,CASSLGRGTYEQYF,TGTGCCAGCAGCTTAGGGCGGGGCACCTACGAGCAGTACTTC
-,TRBJ1-2,-,TRBV20-1,CSARGTYGYTF,TGCAGTGCTCGAGGGACATATGGCTACACCTTC
TRBD1,TRBJ2-1,-,TRBV4-1,CASSRLQGANEQFF,TGCGCCAGCAGCCGCCTACAGGGGGCCAATGAGCAGTTCTTC
TRBD1,TRBJ2-7,-,TRBV19,CASSTGDRGDEQYF,TGTGCCAGTAGTACGGGGGACAGGGGCGACGAGCAGTACTTC
-,TRBJ2-2,few,TRBV2,CASSVDTNEENTGELFF,TGTGCCAGCAGCGTCGACACTAATGAGGAGAACACCGGGGAGCTGTTTTTT
TRBD2,TRBJ2-1,-,TRBV27,CASSLSSGGEGEQFF,TGTGCCAGCAGTTTATCTAGCGGGGGGGAAGGTGAGCAGTTCTTC
-,TRBJ2-1,-,TRBV25-1,CASSPLGIKSSYNEQFF,TGTGCCAGCAGTCCCCTTGGAATAAAGAGCTCCTACAATGAGCAGTTCTTC
-,TRBJ1-3,-,TRBV30,CACGGGGNTIYF,TGTGCCTGCGGGGGGGGTGGAAACACCATATATTTT
-,TRBJ2-1,few,TRBV27,CASSLGGGYNEQFF,TGTGCCAGCAGTTTGGGTGGAGGTTACAATGAGCAGTTCTTC
-,TRBJ2-1,-,TRBV6-5,CASSYSGDEQFF,TGTGCCAGCAGTTACTCAGGGGATGAGCAGTTCTTC
-,TRBJ1-4,-,TRBV30,CAWNQEGPYNEKLFF,TGTGCCTGGAACCAGGAGGGGCCTTATAATGAAAAACTGTTTTTT
-,TRBJ1-5,-,TRBV4-1,CASSQDPWGAQPQHF,TGCGCCAGCAGCCAAGATCCTTGGGGGGCCCAGCCCCAGCATTTT
-,TRBJ1-1,-,TRBV7-8,CASSPPRGLGTEAFF,TGTGCCAGCAGCCCCCCTCGGGGCCTAGGGACTGAAGCTTTCTTT
-,TRBJ1-1,few,TRBV5-1,CASSLEAPQLNTEAFF,TGCGCCAGCAGCTTGGAGGCACCCCAGTTGAACACTGAAGCTTTCTTT
TRBD2,TRBJ2-7,-,TRBV4-2,CASSPGRGFYEQYF,TGTGCCAGCAGCCCAGGGAGGGGATTCTACGAGCAGTACTTC
TRBD2,TRBJ2-3,-,TRBV27,CASSLGTRPDTQYF,TGTGCCAGCAGCCTCGGGACTAGGCCAGATACGCAGTATTTT
-,TRBJ1-2,-,TRBV14,CASSQDSAYGYTF,TGTGCCAGCAGCCAAGATTCCGCCTATGGCTACACCTTC
TRBD2,TRBJ2-3,few,TRBV7-9,CATSSTSGGARDTQYF,TGTGCCACCTCCTCGACTAGCGGGGGGGCCCGGGATACGCAGTATTTT
TRBD2,TRBJ2-3,-,TRBV5-6,CASSQGLAGVTDTQYF,TGTGCCAGCAGTCAGGGACTAGCGGGGGTAACAGATACGCAGTATTTT
-,TRBJ1-1,-,TRBV4-1,CASSQSGSTEAFF,TGCGCCAGCAGCCAATCAGGGAGCACTGAAGCTTTCTTT
-,TRBJ1-2,-,TRBV27,CASSLFKAPLGGYTF,TGTGCCAGCAGTTTATTCAAGGCTCCCCTAGGGGGCTACACCTTC
-,TRBJ2-7,-,TRBV4-1,CASSQAGHLYEQYF,TGCGCCAGCAGCCAAGCGGGACACCTCTACGAGCAGTACTTC
-,TRBJ2-3,-,TRBV5-1,CASSPGQDTQYF,TGCGCCAGCAGCCCCGGCCAGGATACGCAGTATTTT
-,TRBJ2-1,-,TRBV27,CASWSSNSYNEQFF,TGTGCCAGCTGGAGTAGCAACTCCTACAATGAGCAGTTCTTC
-,TRBJ1-6,-,TRBV2,CASILQDSYNSPLHF,TGTGCCTCTATATTGCAGGACAGTTATAATTCACCCCTCCACTTT